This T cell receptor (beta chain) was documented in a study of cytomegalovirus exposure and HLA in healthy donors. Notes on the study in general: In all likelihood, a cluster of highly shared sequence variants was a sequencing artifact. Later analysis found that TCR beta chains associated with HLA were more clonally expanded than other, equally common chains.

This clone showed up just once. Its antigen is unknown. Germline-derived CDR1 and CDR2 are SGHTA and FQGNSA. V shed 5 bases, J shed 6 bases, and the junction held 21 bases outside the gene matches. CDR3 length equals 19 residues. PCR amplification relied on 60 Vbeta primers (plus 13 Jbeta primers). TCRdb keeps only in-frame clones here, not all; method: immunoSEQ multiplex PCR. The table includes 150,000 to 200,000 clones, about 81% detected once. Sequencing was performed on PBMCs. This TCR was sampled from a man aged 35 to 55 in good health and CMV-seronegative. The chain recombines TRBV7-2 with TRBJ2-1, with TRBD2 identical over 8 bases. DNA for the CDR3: TGTGCCAGCAGCGCACACATACGCGGGTCGACGACTAGCGTCAATGAGCAGTTCTTC. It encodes CASSAHIRGSTTSVNEQFF.